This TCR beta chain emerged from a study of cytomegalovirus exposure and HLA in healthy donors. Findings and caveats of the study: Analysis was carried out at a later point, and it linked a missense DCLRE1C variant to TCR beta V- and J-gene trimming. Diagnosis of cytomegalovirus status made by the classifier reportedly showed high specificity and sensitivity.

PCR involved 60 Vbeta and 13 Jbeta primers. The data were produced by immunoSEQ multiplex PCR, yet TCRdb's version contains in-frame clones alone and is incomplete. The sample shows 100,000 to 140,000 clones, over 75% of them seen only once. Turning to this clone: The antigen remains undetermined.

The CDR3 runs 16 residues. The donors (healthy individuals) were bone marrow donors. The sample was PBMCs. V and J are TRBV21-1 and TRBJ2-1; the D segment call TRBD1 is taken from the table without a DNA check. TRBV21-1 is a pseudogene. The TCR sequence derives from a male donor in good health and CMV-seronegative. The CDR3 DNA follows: TGTGCCAGCAGCGAACAGGGGGTTACGCTCTACAATGAGCAGTTCTTC. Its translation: CASSEQGVTLYNEQFF.